The subject of this entry is one T cell receptor (beta chain). What it recognizes is unknown. Looked up from germline, CDR1 is LGHNA and CDR2 is YNFKEQ. The CDR3 loop spans 13 amino acids. Trimming pared 0 bases from V and 3 bases from J, leaving 5 bases between. This entry is derived from a study of glioma-infiltrating T cells after dendritic cell vaccination. Study context: Patients received autologous tumor lysate-pulsed dendritic cell vaccination between about 2002 and 2013.

Primers: 60 V beta forward and 13 J beta reverse. Generated by immunoSEQ multiplex PCR, the TCRdb table keeps only in-frame clones and is missing some. The sample has tens of thousands of clones; approximately 80% are singletons. None of the glioblastoma patients had an isocitrate dehydrogenase mutation. Study-wide findings and caveats: Estimated pretreatment TIL content predicted outcome after dendritic cell vaccination.

This specimen consisted of blood, obtained before dendritic cell vaccination. The chain combines TRBV4-2 with TRBJ1-2; D uncertain. The sequence was obtained from a human donor with glioblastoma. CDR3 nucleotide sequence: TGTGCCAGCAGCCAAGAGGGCGACTATGGCTACACCTTC. Translation gives CASSQEGDYGYTF.